One and the same sample provided the 19 T cell receptor beta chains below, sequenced in a study of shared clonotypes between healthy human individuals (TCRdb year 2020). The library relied on the immunoSEQ multiplex PCR assay. As stored in TCRdb, this immuneACCESS dataset retains in-frame rearrangements with V and J assigned. A fraction of the clones does not appear; measured against another copy, unresolved V genes explain less than half of the discrepancy, and the remainder lacks a known reason. Recorded for this sample are nearly 1 million clones; 76% of them occurred a single time. Roughly 1.5% of the sample belongs to the ten largest clones. Sequencing was done on a sample of memory CD4+ T cells sorted from blood. Per the publication, the cell subset or site label means: CD45RA-negative fraction. Receptor source: a man younger than 35 in good health.

V usage is TRBV19 and J usage is TRBJ2-3; D uncertain. The V end lost 3 bases, the J end lost 0 bases, and 7 bases lay between the germline ends. The CDR3 is 14 residues long. Looked up from germline, CDR1 is LNHDA and CDR2 is SQIVND (reference sequence). CDR3 residues: CASSIDGSTDTQYF. In DNA form, the CDR3 reads TGTGCCAGTAGTATTGACGGGAGCACAGATACGCAGTATTTT.

The gene calls are TRBV6-7 and TRBJ2-1, with D possibly being TRBD1 or TRBD2 (5 bases each). TRBV6-7 is assigned to the ORF class and has an uncertain function. Trimming shortened V by 7 bases and J by 3 bases, and 19 bases separated the two germline ends. The CDR3 runs to 16 residues. The CDR3 is CASNRRRGYFYNEQFF. The CDR3 nucleotides are TGTGCCAGCAACAGGCGTCGGGGATATTTCTACAATGAGCAGTTCTTC.

The chain links TRBV5-5 to TRBJ1-5; D unresolved. The CDR3 consists of 14 residues. Germline V gives CDR1 SGHKS, CDR2 YYEKEE (reference sequence). V was clipped by 0 bases and J by 9 bases, with 13 bases between them. The CDR3 region has the DNA TGTGCCAGCAGCTTGGACTCGGGATATCGGCCCCAGCATTTT. Amino acid sequence: CASSLDSGYRPQHF.

The V and J genes are TRBV11-2 and TRBJ2-7; 13 bases fit TRBD2. From germline, CDR1 is SGHAT and CDR2 FQNNGV. The CDR3 runs 14 residues. After removal of 6 bases from V and 5 bases from J, the junction contained 4 bases not matched to a gene. The CDR3 DNA is TGTGCCAGCAGTACTAGCGGGGGGGCCCACGAGCAGTACTTC. This sequence encodes CASSTSGGAHEQYF.

The chain joins TRBV30 to TRBJ2-5; no firm D call. TRBJ2-7 explains the end of the DNA better; the J call may be wrong. The CDR3 is 13 residues long. In germline, CDR1 is GTSNPN, CDR2 SVGIG (reference sequence). CDR3 DNA: TGTGCCTGGAGTGTATCAGATTCGGGCGAGCAGTACTTC. Protein product: CAWSVSDSGEQYF.

The CDR3 DNA reads as TGTGCCAGCAGTTACCTTAGGAAAGATAATGAAAAACTGTTTTTT. It is translated as CASSYLRKDNEKLFF. The J gene is TRBJ1-4, the V gene TRBV6-6; no clear D. This CDR3 spans 15 amino acids. Germline V gene data show CDR1 as MNHNY and CDR2 as SVGAGI (reference sequence). Trimming pared 2 bases from V and 4 bases from J, leaving 11 bases between.

V usage is TRBV6-1 and J usage is TRBJ2-3; either TRBD1 or TRBD2 may fit D (5 bases each). CDR1 and CDR2 (germline): MNHNS, SASEGT. There are 13 residues in the CDR3. V was trimmed by 5 bases and J by 6 bases, leaving 12 bases between them. CDR3 nucleotide sequence: TGTGCCAGCAGTCTACGGGACGTGGATACGCAGTATTTT. Its protein is CASSLRDVDTQYF.

The rearrangement uses TRBV30 and TRBJ2-3, with D possibly being TRBD1 (5 bases). Germline V gene sequence: CDR1 GTSNPN, CDR2 SVGIG (reference sequence). This CDR3 is built from 15 residues. V lost 4 bases, J lost 3 bases, and 17 bases lay in between. CDR3 DNA: TGTGCCTGGATATCCGGTGGCAGGGCGACAGATACGCAGTATTTT. It codes for CAWISGGRATDTQYF. Together with reference TRBV30 and TRBJ2-3, the CDR3 gives the full variable domain: SQTIHQWPATLVQPVGSPLSLECTVEGTSNPNLYWYRQAAGRGLQLLFYSVGIGQISSEVPQNLSASRPQDRQFILSSKKLLLSDSGFYLCAWISGGRATDTQYFGPGTRLTVL.

This clone was seen only once. The CDR3 DNA is TGTGCCAGCAGCTCAGGGGGTTTGAACACCGGGGAGCTGTTTTTT. Its protein product is CASSSGGLNTGELFF. This chain connects TRBV9 to TRBJ2-2; TRBD1 matches at 7 bases. The CDR3 has 15 residues. The junction had 4 bases not matched to a gene; V was cut back by 4 bases and J by 1 base. CDR1 is SGDLS, CDR2 YYNGEE, per germline.

The chain recombines TRBV4-1 with TRBJ2-7, with 7 bases aligning to TRBD2. V shed 1 base and J 4 bases; nucleotides not matched to a gene: 7. Germline CDR1 reads MGHRA; CDR2 reads YSYEKL. CDR3 size: 15 residues. The CDR3 reads CASSQGEGAEYEQYF. For the CDR3, the DNA is TGCGCCAGCAGCCAAGGGGAGGGAGCGGAATACGAGCAGTACTTC.

This clone was seen just once. The chain is built from TRBV18 and TRBJ2-1, with D perhaps matching TRBD1 (5 bases). V gave up 4 bases and J gave up 5 bases, with 15 bases separating them. This CDR3 region has 15 residues. CDR1 is KGHSH, CDR2 LQKENI, per germline. CDR3: CASSLTLDTDNEQFF. The CDR3 DNA follows: TGTGCCAGCTCACTAACCTTGGACACAGACAATGAGCAGTTCTTC.

This chain connects TRBV18 to TRBJ2-5; possibly TRBD1 for D (6 bases). Trimming took off 5 bases at V and 1 base at J, with 8 bases between the two ends. Germline assignment: CDR1 KGHSH and CDR2 LQKENI. CDR3 length equals 13 residues. CDR3 nucleotides: TGTGCCAGCTCAGGACAGTCCCAAGAGACCCAGTACTTC. Protein: CASSGQSQETQYF.

The rearrangement joins TRBV5-1 to TRBJ2-6, with 11 bases aligning to TRBD1. V shed 5 bases, J shed 2 bases, and the junction held 12 bases outside the gene matches. Per the germline V gene, CDR1 is SGHRS and CDR2 is YFSETQ. This CDR3 has 19 amino acids. CDR3 sequence: CASRPIAGTGGAGANVLTF. The DNA of the CDR3 is TGCGCCAGCAGACCGATAGCTGGGACAGGGGGAGCTGGGGCCAACGTCCTGACTTTC.

The chain employs TRBV5-1 and TRBJ1-6, with D maybe TRBD1 (6 bases). Germline CDR1 and CDR2: SGHRS and YFSETQ. The CDR3 extends over 15 amino acids. The ends were cut back, 1 base at V and 5 bases at J, with 10 bases in the middle. The CDR3 bases are TGCGCCAGCAGCTTGCGGACAGACCATAATTCACCCCTCCACTTT. Protein sequence: CASSLRTDHNSPLHF. Full variable domain (outside the CDR3, taken from reference TRBV5-1 and TRBJ1-6): KAGVTQTPRYLIKTRGQQVTLSCSPISGHRSVSWYQQTPGQGLQFLFEYFSETQRNKGNFPGRFSGRQFSNSRSEMNVSTLELGDSALYLCASSLRTDHNSPLHFGNGTRLTVT.

This clone was detected once. The chain uses TRBV19 and TRBJ2-4; 9 bases are a match to TRBD1. V was clipped by 4 bases and J by 8 bases; unmatched bases: 9. This CDR3 has 15 residues. Germline values: CDR1 LNHDA, CDR2 SQIVND (reference sequence). Here the CDR3 reads CASSRLQGAKDIQYF. The CDR3 DNA sequence: TGTGCCAGTAGTAGACTACAGGGGGCGAAGGACATTCAGTACTTC.

The rearrangement joins TRBV18 to TRBJ2-1; the match to TRBD1 covers 7 bases. The CDR3 is 15 amino acids. V trimming: 1 base; J trimming: 5 bases; junction bases outside the gene matches: 5. Germline V lookup: CDR1 KGHSH, CDR2 LQKENI. This CDR3 is CASSPQQGFHNEQFF. CDR3 bases: TGTGCCAGCTCACCACAACAGGGGTTCCACAATGAGCAGTTCTTC.

In regard to this clone: Distinct nucleotide sequences in the sample also encode this CDR3. The chain links TRBV9 to TRBJ1-1, with a weak D call TRBD1 (6 bases). CDR1 is SGDLS and CDR2 is YYNGEE in the germline V gene. The CDR3 totals 14 residues. The V end lost 2 bases, the J end lost 0 bases, and 8 bases lay between the germline ends. This chain's CDR3 is CASSVTGMNTEAFF. CDR3 in DNA: TGTGCCAGCAGCGTGACAGGAATGAACACTGAAGCTTTCTTT.

The chain uses TRBV7-8 and TRBJ2-7; possible D gene TRBD1, 6 bases. V lost 1 base to trimming and J lost 3 bases, with 13 bases between them. The CDR3 length is 15 residues. Germline V lookup: CDR1 SGHVS, CDR2 FQNEAQ. CDR3 protein: CASSLGQGIIYEQYF. As DNA, the CDR3 is TGTGCCAGCAGCTTAGGCCAGGGGATAATCTACGAGCAGTACTTC.

This rearrangement joins TRBV28 to TRBJ2-7; a weak D match, TRBD1 (6 bases). This CDR3 is 13 amino acids long. CDR1 and CDR2 from the germline V gene are MDHEN and SYDVKM. V lost 6 bases, J lost 6 bases, and 15 bases lay in between. CDR3 nucleotide sequence: TGTGCCAGCAGCAAACCCGGGACAACCGAGCAGTACTTC. Protein product: CASSKPGTTEQYF. The full variable domain, its missing parts supplied by reference TRBV28 and TRBJ2-7, is DVKVTQSSRYLVKRTGEKVFLECVQDMDHENMFWYRQDPGLGLRLIYFSYDVKMKEKGDIPEGYSVSREKKERFSLILESASTNQTSMYLCASSKPGTTEQYFGPGTRLTVT.